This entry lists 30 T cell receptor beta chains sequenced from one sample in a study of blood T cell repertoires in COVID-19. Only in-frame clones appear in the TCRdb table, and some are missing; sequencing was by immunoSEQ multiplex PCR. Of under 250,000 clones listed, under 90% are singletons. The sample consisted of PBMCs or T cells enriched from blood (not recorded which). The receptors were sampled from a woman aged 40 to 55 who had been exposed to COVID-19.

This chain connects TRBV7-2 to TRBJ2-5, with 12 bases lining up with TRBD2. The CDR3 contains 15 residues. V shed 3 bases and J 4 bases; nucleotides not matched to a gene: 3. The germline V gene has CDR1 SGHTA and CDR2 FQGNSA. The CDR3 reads CASSFRLAGVETQYF. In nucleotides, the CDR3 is TGTGCCAGCAGCTTCCGACTAGCGGGGGTAGAGACCCAGTACTTC. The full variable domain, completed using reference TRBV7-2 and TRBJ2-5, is GAGVSQSPSNKVTEKGKDVELRCDPISGHTALYWYRQSLGQGLEFLIYFQGNSAPDKSGLPSDRFSAERTGGSVSTLTIQRTQQEDSAVYLCASSFRLAGVETQYFGPGTRLLVL.

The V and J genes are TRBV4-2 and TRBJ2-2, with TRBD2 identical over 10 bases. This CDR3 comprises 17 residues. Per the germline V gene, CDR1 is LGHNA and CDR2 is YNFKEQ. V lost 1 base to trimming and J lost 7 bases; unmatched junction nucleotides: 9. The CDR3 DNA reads TGTGCCAGCAGCCAAGTTACTAGCGGGGACCTTTACGGGGAGCTGTTTTTT. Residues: CASSQVTSGDLYGELFF.

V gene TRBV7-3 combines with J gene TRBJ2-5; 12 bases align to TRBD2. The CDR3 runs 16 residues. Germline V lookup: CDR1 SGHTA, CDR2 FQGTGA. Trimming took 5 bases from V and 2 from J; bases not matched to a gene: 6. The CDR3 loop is CASSILAGGPQETQYF. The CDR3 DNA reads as TGTGCCAGCAGCATCCTAGCGGGGGGGCCGCAAGAGACCCAGTACTTC.

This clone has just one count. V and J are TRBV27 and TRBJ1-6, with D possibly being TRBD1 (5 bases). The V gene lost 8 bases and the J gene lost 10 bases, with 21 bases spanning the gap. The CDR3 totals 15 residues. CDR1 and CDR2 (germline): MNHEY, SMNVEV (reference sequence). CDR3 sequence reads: CASAGVNRGRSPLHF. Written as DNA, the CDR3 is TGTGCCAGCGCGGGGGTAAACCGGGGTCGGTCACCCCTCCACTTT.

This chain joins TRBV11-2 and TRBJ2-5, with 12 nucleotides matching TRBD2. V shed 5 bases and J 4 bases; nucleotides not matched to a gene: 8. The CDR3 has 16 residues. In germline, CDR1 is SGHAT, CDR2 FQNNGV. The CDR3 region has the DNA TGTGCCAGCAGCCCAGGGACTAGCGGGTCGAGAGAGACCCAGTACTTC. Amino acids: CASSPGTSGSRETQYF. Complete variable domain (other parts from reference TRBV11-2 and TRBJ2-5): EAGVAQSPRYKIIEKRQSVAFWCNPISGHATLYWYQQILGQGPKLLIQFQNNGVVDDSQLPKDRFSAERLKGVDSTLKIQPAKLEDSAVYLCASSPGTSGSRETQYFGPGTRLLVL.

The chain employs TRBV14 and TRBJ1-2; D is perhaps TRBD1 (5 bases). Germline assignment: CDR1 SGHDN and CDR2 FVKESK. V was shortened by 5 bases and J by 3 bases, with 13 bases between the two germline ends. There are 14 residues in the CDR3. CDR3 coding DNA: TGTGCCAGCAGCTACATGATAGGGGACTATGGCTACACCTTC. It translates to CASSYMIGDYGYTF.

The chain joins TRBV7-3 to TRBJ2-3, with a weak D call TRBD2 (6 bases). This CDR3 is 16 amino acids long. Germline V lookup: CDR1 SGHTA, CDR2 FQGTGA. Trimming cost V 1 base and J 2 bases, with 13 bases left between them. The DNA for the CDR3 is TGTGCCAGCAGCTTAAGAGCGGGTGGTTACACAGATACGCAGTATTTT. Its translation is CASSLRAGGYTDTQYF.

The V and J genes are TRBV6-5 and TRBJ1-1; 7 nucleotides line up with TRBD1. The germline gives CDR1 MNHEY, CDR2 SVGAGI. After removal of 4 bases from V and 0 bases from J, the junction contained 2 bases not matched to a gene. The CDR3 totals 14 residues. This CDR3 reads CASSLTGMNTEAFF. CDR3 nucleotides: TGTGCCAGCAGTTTGACAGGGATGAACACTGAAGCTTTCTTT.

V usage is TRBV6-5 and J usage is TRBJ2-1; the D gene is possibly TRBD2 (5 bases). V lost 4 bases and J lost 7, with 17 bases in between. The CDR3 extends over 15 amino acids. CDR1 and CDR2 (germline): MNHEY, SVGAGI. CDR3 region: CASSSSRGPGNEQFF. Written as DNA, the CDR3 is TGTGCCAGCAGTTCCAGTCGCGGCCCGGGGAATGAGCAGTTCTTC.

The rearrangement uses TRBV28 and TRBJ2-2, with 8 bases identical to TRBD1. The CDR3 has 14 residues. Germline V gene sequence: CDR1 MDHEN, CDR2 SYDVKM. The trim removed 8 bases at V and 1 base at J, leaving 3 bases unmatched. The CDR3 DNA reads TGTGCCAGCGGGGGACAGGTGAACACCGGGGAGCTGTTTTTT. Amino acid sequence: CASGGQVNTGELFF.

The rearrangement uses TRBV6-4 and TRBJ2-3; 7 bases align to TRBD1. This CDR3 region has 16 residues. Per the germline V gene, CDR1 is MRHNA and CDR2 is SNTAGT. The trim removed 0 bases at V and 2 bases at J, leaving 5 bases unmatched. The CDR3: CASSDSNDRVTDTQYF. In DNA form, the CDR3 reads TGTGCCAGCAGTGACTCGAACGACAGGGTCACAGATACGCAGTATTTT.

The CDR3 protein is CASSPGLLTSPLHF. The CDR3, as DNA: TGCGCCAGCAGCCCGGGACTGCTAACTTCACCCCTCCACTTT. V gene TRBV5-1 combines with J gene TRBJ1-6; TRBD1 is a possible D gene (5 bases). Germline assignment: CDR1 SGHRS and CDR2 YFSETQ. V lost 4 bases and J lost 9, with 14 bases in between. The CDR3 runs 14 residues. Variable domain in full (rest from reference TRBV5-1 and TRBJ1-6): KAGVTQTPRYLIKTRGQQVTLSCSPISGHRSVSWYQQTPGQGLQFLFEYFSETQRNKGNFPGRFSGRQFSNSRSEMNVSTLELGDSALYLCASSPGLLTSPLHFGNGTRLTVT.

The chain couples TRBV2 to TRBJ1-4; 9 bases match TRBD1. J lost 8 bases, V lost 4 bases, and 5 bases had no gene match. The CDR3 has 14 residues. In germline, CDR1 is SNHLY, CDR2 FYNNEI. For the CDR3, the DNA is TGTGCCAGCAGTGCTGGGGACAGGGCGGAAAAACTGTTTTTT. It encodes CASSAGDRAEKLFF.

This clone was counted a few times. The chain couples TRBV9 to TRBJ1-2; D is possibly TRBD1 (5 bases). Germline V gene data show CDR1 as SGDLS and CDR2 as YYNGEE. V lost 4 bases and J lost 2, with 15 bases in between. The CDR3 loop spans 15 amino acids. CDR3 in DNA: TGTGCCAGCAGCACGTCGGGACGGGAGAACTATGGCTACACCTTC. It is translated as CASSTSGRENYGYTF.

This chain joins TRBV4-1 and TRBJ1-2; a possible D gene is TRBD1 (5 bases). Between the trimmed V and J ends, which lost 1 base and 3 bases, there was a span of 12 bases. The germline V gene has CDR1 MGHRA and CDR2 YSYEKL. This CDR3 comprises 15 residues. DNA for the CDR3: TGCGCCAGCAGCCAAGGACTGACAGAAGACTATGGCTACACCTTC. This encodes CASSQGLTEDYGYTF.

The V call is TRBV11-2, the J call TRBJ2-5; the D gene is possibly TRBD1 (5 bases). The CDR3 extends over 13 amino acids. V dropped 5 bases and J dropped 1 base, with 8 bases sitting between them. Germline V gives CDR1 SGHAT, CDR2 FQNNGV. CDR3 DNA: TGTGCCAGCAGCGACAGCTCCCAAGAGACCCAGTACTTC. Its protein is CASSDSSQETQYF.

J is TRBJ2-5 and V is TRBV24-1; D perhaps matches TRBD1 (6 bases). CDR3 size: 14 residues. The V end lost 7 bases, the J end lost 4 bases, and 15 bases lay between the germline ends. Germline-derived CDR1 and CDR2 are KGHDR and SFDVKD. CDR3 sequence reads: CATSQTGQLETQYF. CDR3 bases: TGTGCCACCAGCCAGACAGGCCAACTAGAGACCCAGTACTTC.

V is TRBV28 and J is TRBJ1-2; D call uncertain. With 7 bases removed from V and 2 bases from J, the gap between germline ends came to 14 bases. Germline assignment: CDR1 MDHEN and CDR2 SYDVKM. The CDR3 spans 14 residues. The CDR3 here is CASTPSAQNYGYTF. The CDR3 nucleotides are TGTGCCAGCACGCCAAGCGCCCAGAACTATGGCTACACCTTC.

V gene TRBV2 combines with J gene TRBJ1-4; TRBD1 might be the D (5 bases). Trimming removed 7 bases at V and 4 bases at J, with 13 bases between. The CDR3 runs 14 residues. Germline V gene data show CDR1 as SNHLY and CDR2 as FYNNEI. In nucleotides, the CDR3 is TGTGCCAGCACAGGGATCAGGATTAATGAAAAACTGTTTTTT. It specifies CASTGIRINEKLFF.

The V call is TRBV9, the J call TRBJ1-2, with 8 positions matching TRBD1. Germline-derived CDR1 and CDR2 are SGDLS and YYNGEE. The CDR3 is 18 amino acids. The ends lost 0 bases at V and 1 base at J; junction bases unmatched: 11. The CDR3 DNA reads TGTGCCAGCAGCGTAGAGCGCGGAGGGACAGGTCTTAACTATGGCTACACCTTC. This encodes CASSVERGGTGLNYGYTF.

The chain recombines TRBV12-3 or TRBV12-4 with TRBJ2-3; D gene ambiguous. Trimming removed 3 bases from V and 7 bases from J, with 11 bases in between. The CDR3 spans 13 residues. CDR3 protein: CASSFPRHNTQYF. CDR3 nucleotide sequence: TGTGCCAGCAGTTTTCCCCGCCACAATACGCAGTATTTT.

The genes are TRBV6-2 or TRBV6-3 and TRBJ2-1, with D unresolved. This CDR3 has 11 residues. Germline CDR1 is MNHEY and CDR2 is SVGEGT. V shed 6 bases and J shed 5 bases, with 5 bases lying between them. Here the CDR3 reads CASSLDNEQFF. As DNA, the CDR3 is TGTGCCAGCAGCCTCGACAATGAGCAGTTCTTC.

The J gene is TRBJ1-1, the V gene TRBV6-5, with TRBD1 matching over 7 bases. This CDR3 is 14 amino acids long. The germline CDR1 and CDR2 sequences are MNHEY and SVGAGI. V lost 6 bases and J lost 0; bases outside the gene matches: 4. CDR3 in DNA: TGTGCCAGCAGGTCCGGGACAGTGAACACTGAAGCTTTCTTT. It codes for CASRSGTVNTEAFF.

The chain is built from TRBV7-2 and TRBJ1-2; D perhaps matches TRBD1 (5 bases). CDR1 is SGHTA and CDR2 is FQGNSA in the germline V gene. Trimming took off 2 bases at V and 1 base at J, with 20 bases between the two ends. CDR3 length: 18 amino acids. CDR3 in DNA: TGTGCCAGCAGCTTAAGGCCCTTGGGAGGGGCGAATAACTATGGCTACACCTTC. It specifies CASSLRPLGGANNYGYTF.

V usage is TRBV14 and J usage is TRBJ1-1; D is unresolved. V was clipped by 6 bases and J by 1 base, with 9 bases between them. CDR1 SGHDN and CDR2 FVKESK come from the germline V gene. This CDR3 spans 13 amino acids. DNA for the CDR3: TGTGCCAGCAGGCGCCTCGGGAACACTGAAGCTTTCTTT. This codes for CASRRLGNTEAFF. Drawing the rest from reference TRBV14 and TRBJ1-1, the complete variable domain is EAGVTQFPSHSVIEKGQTVTLRCDPISGHDNLYWYRRVMGKEIKFLLHFVKESKQDESGMPNNRFLAERTGGTYSTLKVQPAELEDSGVYFCASRRLGNTEAFFGQGTRLTVV.

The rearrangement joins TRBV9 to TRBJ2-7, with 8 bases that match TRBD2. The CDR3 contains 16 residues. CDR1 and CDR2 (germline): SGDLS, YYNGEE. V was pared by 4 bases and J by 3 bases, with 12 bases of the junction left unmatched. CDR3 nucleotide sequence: TGTGCCAGCAGCCCCTCGGGGGGGCTCGGCAACTACGAGCAGTACTTC. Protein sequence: CASSPSGGLGNYEQYF.

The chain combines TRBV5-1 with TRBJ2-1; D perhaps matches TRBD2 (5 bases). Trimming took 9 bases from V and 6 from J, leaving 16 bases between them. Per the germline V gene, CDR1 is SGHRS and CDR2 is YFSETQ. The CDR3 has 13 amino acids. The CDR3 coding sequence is TGCGCCACGGGGTCCGGGCTGGGCAATGAGCAGTTCTTC. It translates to CATGSGLGNEQFF. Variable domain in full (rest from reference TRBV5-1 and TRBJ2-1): KAGVTQTPRYLIKTRGQQVTLSCSPISGHRSVSWYQQTPGQGLQFLFEYFSETQRNKGNFPGRFSGRQFSNSRSEMNVSTLELGDSALYLCATGSGLGNEQFFGPGTRLTVL.

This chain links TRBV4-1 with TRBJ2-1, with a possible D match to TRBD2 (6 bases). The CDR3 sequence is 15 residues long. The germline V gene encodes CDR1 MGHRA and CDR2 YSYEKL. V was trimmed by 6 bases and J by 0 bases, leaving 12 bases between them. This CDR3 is CASRGDGSSYNEQFF. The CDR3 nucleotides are TGCGCCAGCAGGGGGGACGGGAGCTCCTACAATGAGCAGTTCTTC.

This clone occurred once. The CDR3 loop reads CASSPNPTATISTNEKLFF. The CDR3 nucleotides are TGTGCCAGCTCACCAAATCCGACGGCGACTATCTCAACTAATGAAAAACTGTTTTTT. V gene TRBV18 combines with J gene TRBJ1-4, with no clear D. CDR1 is KGHSH, CDR2 LQKENI, per germline. CDR3 length equals 19 residues. The V end lost 2 bases, the J end lost 0 bases, and 19 bases lay between the germline ends.

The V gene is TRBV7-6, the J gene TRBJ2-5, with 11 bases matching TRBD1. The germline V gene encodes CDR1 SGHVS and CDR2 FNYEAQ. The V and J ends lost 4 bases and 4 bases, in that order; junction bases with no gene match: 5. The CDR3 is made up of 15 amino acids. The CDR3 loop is CASSWSGTGGETQYF. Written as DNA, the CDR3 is TGTGCCAGCAGCTGGTCCGGGACAGGGGGAGAGACCCAGTACTTC.